This T cell receptor (beta chain) was identified in a study of blood T cell repertoires in COVID-19. Here immunoSEQ multiplex PCR was the method, and the copy in TCRdb shows in-frame clones only, minus some. This table has about 300,000 clones, more than 75% appearing once. Sequenced input: PBMCs or T cells enriched from blood (not recorded which). This sequence was found in a woman aged 18-29 years who had recovered from COVID-19.

The CDR3 protein is CASSQVGQGARSTGELFF. The CDR3 DNA sequence: TGTGCCAGCAGCCAAGTCGGACAGGGGGCGCGGAGCACCGGGGAGCTGTTTTTT. This chain joins TRBV3-1 (or the pseudogene TRBV3-2) and TRBJ2-2; 11 nucleotides match TRBD1. The V gene's germline CDR1 is LGHDT and CDR2 YNNKEL (reference sequence). The CDR3 sequence is 18 residues long. The J segment lost 4 bases and the V segment lost 1 base, leaving 8 bases of the junction unmatched.